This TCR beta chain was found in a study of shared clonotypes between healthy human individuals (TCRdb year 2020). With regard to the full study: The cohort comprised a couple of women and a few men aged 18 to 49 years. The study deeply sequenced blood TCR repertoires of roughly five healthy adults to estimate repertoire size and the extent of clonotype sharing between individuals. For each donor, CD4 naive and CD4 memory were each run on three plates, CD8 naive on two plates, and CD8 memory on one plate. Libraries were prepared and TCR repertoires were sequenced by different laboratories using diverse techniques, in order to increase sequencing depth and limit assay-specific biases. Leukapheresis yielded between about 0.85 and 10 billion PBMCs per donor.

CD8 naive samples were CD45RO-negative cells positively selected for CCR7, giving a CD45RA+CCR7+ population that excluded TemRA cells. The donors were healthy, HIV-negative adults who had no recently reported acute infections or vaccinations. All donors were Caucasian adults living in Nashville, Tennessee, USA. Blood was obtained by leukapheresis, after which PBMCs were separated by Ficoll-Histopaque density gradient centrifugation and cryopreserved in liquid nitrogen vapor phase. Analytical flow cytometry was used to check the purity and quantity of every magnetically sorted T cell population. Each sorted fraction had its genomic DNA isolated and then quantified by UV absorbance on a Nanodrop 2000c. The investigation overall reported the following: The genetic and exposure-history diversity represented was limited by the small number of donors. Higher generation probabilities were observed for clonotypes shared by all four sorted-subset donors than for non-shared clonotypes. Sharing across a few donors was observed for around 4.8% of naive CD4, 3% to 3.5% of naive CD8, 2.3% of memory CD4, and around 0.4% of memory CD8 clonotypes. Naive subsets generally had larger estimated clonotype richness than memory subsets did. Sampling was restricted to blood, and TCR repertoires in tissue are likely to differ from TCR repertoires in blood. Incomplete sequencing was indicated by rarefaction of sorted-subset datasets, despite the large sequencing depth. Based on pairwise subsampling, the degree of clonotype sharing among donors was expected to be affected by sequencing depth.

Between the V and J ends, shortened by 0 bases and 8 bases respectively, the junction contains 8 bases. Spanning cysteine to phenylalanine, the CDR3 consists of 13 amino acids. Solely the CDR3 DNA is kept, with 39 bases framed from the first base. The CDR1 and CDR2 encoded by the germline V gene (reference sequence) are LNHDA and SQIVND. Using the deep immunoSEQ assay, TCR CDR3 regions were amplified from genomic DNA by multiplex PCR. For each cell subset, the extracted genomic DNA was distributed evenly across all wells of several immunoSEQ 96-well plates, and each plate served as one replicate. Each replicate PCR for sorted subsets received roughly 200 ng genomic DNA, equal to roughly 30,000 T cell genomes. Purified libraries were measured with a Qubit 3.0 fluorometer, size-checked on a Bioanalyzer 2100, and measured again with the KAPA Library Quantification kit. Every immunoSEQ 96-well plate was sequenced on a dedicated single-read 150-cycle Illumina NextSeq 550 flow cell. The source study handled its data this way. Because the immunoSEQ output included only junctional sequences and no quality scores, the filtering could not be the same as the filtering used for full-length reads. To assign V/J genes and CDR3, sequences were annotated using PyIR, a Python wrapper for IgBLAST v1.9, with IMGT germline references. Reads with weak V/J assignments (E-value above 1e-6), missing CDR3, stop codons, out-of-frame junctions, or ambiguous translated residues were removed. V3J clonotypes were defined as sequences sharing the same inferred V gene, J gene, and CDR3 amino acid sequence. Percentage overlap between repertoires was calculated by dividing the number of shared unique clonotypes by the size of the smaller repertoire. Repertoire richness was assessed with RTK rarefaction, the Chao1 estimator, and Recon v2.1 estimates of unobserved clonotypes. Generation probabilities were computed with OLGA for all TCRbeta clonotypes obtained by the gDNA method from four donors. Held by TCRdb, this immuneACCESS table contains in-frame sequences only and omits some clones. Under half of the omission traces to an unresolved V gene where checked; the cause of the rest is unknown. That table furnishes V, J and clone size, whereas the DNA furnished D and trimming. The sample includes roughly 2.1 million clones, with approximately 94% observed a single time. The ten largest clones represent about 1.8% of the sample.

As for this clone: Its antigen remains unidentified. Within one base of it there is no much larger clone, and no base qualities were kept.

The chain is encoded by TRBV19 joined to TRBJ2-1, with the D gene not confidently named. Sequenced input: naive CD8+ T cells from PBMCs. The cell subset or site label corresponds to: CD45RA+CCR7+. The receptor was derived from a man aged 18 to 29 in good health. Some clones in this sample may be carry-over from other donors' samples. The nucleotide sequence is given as TGTGCCAGTAGTATAGACCCGAGCGATGAGCAGTTCTTC. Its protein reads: CASSIDPSDEQFF.